The T cell receptor beta chain described here comes from a study of T-cell memory formation after mild COVID-19. Study-wide context: TCR clusters showed largely donor specificity. Whole-study findings and limits: Memory cells collected pre-infection included some clones that later responded, suggesting cross-reactive memory joined. CD4+ contracting clones were found mainly in CM and EM, and CD8+ ones in EMRA. A balance of CD4 and CD8 characterized clones contracting day 15 to 85, whereas later expanders leaned CD4+.

TCRdb analysed the 5' RACE reads with MiXCR anew, one entry per CDR3 protein. This table holds 250,000 to 350,000 distinct CDR3 sequences, around 19% found once. V lost 3 bases, J lost 7 bases, and 13 bases lay in between. The CDR3 length is 15 residues. The germline V gene encodes CDR1 SEHNR and CDR2 FQNEAQ (reference sequence). Comments on this clonotype: Its antigen is as yet unknown.

The sequence derives from a man aged 18 to 30 who had mild COVID-19 (a few samples of this study predate the infection). Cell type and time point are not known. The sample comprised PBMCs or a T cell subset sorted from them (not recorded which). J is TRBJ1-6 and V is TRBV7-9; D is unclear. The CDR3 DNA reads as TGTGCCAGCAGCTTGTACGGGAGACAAAATTCACCCCTCCACTTT. It specifies CASSLYGRQNSPLHF.